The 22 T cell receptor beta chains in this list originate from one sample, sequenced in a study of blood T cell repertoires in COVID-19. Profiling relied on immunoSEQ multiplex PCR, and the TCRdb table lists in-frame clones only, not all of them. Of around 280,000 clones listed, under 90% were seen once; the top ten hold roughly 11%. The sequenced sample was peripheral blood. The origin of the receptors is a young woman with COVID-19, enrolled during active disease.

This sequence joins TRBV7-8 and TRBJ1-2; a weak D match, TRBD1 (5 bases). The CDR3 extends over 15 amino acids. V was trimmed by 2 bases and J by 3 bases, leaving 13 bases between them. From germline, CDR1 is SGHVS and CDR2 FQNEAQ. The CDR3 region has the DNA TGTGCCAGCAGCTTACCGGGCAGGGCCCACTATGGCTACACCTTC. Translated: CASSLPGRAHYGYTF.

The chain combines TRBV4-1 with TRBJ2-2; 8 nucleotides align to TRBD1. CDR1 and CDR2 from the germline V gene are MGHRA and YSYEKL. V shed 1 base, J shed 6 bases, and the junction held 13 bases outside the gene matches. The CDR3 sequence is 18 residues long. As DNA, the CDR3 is TGCGCCAGCAGCCAAGGGGGGACAGGCAGGACCGGCTCCGGGGAGCTGTTTTTT. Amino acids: CASSQGGTGRTGSGELFF.

The CDR3 here is CASAPLGGTEAFF. CDR3 nucleotide sequence: TGCGCCAGCGCCCCACTAGGGGGAACTGAAGCTTTCTTT. The rearrangement uses TRBV5-1 and TRBJ1-1; D perhaps matches TRBD1 (6 bases). Germline V gene sequence: CDR1 SGHRS, CDR2 YFSETQ. This CDR3 contains 13 residues. Trimming left V 7 bases short and J 5 bases short, with 15 bases between.

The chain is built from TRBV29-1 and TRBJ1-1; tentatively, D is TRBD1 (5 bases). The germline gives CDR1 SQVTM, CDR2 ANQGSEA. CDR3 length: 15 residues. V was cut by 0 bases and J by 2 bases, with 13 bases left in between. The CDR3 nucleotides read TGCAGCGTTGAAGATCACCCAGGGACTAACACTGAAGCTTTCTTT. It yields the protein CSVEDHPGTNTEAFF.

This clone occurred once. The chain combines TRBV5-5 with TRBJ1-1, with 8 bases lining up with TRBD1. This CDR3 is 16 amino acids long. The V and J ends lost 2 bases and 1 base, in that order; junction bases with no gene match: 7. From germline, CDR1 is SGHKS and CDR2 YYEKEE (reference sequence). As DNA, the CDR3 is TGTGCCAGCAGCTTCCAATACAGGGGGACGAACACTGAAGCTTTCTTT. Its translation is CASSFQYRGTNTEAFF. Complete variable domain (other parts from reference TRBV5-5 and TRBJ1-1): DAGVTQSPTHLIKTRGQQVTLRCSPISGHKSVSWYQQVLGQGPQFIFQYYEKEERGRGNFPDRFSARQFPNYSSELNVNALLLGDSALYLCASSFQYRGTNTEAFFGQGTRLTVV.

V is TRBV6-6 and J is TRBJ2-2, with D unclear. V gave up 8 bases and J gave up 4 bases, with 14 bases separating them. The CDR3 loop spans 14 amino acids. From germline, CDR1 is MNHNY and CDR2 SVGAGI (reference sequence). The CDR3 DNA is TGTGCCAGCTTGGAAAGAGGTGGCACCGGGGAGCTGTTTTTT. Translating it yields CASLERGGTGELFF.

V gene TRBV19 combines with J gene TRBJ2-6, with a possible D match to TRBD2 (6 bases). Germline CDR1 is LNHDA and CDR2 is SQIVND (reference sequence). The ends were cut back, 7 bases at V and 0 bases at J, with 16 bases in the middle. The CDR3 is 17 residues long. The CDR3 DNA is TGTGCCAGTACCACCCCGGACTACCGCTCTGGGGCCAACGTCCTGACTTTC. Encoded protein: CASTTPDYRSGANVLTF.

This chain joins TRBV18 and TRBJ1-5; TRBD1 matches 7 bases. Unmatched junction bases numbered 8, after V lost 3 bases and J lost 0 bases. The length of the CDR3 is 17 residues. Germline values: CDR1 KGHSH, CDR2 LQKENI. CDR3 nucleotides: TGTGCCAGCTCACCCGGTGCAGGGGGGCGTAGCAATCAGCCCCAGCATTTT. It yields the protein CASSPGAGGRSNQPQHF.

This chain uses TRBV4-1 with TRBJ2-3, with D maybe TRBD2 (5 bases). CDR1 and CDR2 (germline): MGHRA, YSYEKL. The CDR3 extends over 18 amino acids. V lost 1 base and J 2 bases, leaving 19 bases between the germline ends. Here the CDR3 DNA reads TGCGCCAGCAGCCAAGGCCCGGAGGCAGCGCGGCACACAGATACGCAGTATTTT. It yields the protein CASSQGPEAARHTDTQYF.

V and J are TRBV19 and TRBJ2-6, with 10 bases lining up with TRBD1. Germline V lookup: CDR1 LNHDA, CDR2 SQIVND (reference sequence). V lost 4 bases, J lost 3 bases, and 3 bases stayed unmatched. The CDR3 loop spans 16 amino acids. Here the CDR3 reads CASSRTGGSGANVLTF. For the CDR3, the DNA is TGTGCCAGTAGTAGGACAGGGGGAAGTGGGGCCAACGTCCTGACTTTC. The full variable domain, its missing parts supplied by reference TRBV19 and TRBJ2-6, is DGGITQSPKYLFRKEGQNVTLSCEQNLNHDAMYWYRQDPGQGLRLIYYSQIVNDFQKGDIAEGYSVSREKKESFPLTVTSAQKNPTAFYLCASSRTGGSGANVLTFGAGSRLTVL.

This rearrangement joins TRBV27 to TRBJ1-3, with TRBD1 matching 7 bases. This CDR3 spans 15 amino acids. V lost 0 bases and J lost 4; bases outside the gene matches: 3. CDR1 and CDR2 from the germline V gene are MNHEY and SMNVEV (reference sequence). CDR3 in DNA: TGTGCCAGCAGTTTATCTACAGGGGTCGGAAACACCATATATTTT. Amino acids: CASSLSTGVGNTIYF.

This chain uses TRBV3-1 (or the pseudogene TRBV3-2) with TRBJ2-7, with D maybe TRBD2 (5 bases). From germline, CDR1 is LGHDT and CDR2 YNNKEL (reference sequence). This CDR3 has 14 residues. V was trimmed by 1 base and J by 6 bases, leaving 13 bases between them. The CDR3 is CASSQVQTKGEQYF. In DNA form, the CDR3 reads TGTGCCAGCAGCCAAGTCCAGACTAAGGGCGAGCAGTACTTC.

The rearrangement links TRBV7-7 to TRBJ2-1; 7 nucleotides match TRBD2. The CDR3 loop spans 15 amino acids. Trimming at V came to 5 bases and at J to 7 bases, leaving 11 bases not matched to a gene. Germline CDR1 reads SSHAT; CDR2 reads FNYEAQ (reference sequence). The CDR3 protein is CASSTGLGELNEQFF. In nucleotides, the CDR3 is TGTGCCAGCAGCACTGGACTAGGAGAATTAAATGAGCAGTTCTTC.

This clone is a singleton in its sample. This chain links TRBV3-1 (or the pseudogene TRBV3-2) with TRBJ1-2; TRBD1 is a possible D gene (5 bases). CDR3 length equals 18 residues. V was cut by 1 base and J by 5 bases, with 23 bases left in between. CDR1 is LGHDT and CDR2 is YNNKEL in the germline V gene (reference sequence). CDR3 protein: CASSQVGGRDSSRYGYTF. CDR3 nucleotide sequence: TGTGCCAGCAGCCAAGTTGGCGGCCGAGACAGTAGTCGATATGGCTACACCTTC.

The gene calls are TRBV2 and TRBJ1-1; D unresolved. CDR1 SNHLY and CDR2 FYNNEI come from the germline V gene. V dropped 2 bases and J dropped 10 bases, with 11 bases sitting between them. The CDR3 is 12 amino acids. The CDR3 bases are TGTGCCAGCAGTGAACGGCCCCGGAGAGCTTTCTTT. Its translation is CASSERPRRAFF.

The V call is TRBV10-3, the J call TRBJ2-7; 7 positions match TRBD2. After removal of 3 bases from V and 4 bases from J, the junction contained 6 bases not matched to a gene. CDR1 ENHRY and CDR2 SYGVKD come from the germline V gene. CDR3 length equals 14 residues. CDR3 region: CAISDMGGMYEQYF. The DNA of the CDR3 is TGTGCCATCAGTGATATGGGAGGGATGTACGAGCAGTACTTC.

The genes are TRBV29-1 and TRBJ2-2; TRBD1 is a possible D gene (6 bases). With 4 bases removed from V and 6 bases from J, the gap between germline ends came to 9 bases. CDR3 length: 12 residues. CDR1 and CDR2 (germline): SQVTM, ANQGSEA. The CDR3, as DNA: TGCAGCGTTGGGACAGTCCCCGGGGAGCTGTTTTTT. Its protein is CSVGTVPGELFF.

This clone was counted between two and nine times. CDR3 sequence reads: CASSLSTEEGGGNQPQHF. The CDR3 region has the DNA TGTGCCAGCAGCTTAAGCACGGAAGAGGGGGGAGGGAATCAGCCCCAGCATTTT. The chain combines TRBV7-9 with TRBJ1-5, with D perhaps TRBD1 (6 bases). The CDR3 consists of 18 residues. CDR1 is SEHNR, CDR2 FQNEAQ, per germline (reference sequence). V was trimmed by 2 bases and J by 4 bases, leaving 21 bases between them.

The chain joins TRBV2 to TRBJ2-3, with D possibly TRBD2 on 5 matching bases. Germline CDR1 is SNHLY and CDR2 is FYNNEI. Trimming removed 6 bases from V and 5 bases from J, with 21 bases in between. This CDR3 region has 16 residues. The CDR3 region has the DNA TGTGCCAGCAGGATCCGGTTTTCTTCAGGAGGAGATACGCAGTATTTT. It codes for CASRIRFSSGGDTQYF.

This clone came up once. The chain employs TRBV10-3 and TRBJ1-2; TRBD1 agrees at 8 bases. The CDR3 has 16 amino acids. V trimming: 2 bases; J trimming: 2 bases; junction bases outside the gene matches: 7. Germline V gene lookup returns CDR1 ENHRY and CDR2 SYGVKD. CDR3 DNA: TGTGCCATCAGTGAGGGCAGGGGGCTTGGAAACTATGGCTACACCTTC. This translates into CAISEGRGLGNYGYTF.

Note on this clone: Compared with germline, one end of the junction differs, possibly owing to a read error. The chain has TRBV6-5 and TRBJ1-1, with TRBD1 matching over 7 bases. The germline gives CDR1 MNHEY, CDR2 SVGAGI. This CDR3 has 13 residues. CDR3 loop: CASSFQRTGTTLF. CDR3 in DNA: TGTGCCAGCAGTTTCCAAAGGACAGGAACGACTCTCTTT.

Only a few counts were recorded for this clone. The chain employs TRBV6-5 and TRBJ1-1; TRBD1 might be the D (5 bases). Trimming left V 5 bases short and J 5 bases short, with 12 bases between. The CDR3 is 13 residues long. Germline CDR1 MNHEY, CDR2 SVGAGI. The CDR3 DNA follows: TGTGCCAGCAGTACCCATCAGGGAACTGAAGCTTTCTTT. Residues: CASSTHQGTEAFF.